A single T cell receptor (beta chain) is shown here with its context. Its antigen is not yet known. No base qualities exist here, and no much larger clone lies one base off it. This specimen belongs to a study of radiotherapy plus CTLA-4 blockade in lung cancer (dated by TCRdb to between 2018 and 2020). Context from the whole study: Objective responses occurred in approximately 19% of enrolled patients, and about 30% achieved disease control. Overall results and qualifications from the work: After treatment with radiotherapy and ipilimumab, TCR clones that originated in tumors expanded in peripheral blood. The strongest predictors of response, as reported, were early dynamic changes in blood T cell clones along with a rise in serum interferon-beta after radiation.

Focal radiation therapy combined with CTLA-4 blockade (ipilimumab) was tested in patients with chemo-refractory metastatic non-small-cell lung cancer. The library was generated by the immunoSEQ multiplex PCR assay. TCRdb took this table from immuneACCESS and kept in-frame rearrangements with V and J called. Such tables lack part of the clones; where checked against another copy, unresolved V genes explain under half of the gap, and the rest is unexplained. For this sample the table gives roughly 75,000 clones, of which 70% to 85% were detected only once. About 0.79% of the sample belongs to the ten largest clones. The germline V gene (reference sequence) specifies SEHNR as CDR1 and FQNEAQ as CDR2. The CDR3 runs 16 residues from the cysteine to the phenylalanine. Just CDR3 DNA is preserved here, 48 bases in frame from base 1. V was cut back by 4 bases and J by 0 bases, leaving a gap of 13 bases between them.

The sequence was obtained from a human donor with non-small cell lung cancer who had stable disease on radiotherapy plus ipilimumab. Sequences were derived from peripheral blood, sampled from a patient treated with radiotherapy plus ipilimumab. The receptor chain draws on TRBV7-9 and TRBJ1-5; TRBD1 might be the D gene, on 6 matching bases. At the DNA level, the sequence is TGTGCCAGCAGCTCACCGAGGACAGATAGCAATCAGCCCCAGCATTTT. Protein translation: CASSSPRTDSNQPQHF.